This T cell receptor (beta chain) was sequenced for a study of cytomegalovirus exposure and HLA in healthy donors. Clones were read by immunoSEQ multiplex PCR, and TCRdb kept only the in-frame ones, dropping some. This table has roughly 250,000 clones, 85% to 90% appearing once. Whole-study results and caveats: For most TCR sequences rarity was the rule, although some public TCRs occurred in many donors. The study labeled fewer than 200 TCR beta chains cytomegalovirus-associated. According to a later analysis, TCR clusters from the first cohort tended to co-occur in the 120 or so validation repertoires.

Concerning this clone: The antigen remains unidentified. Other DNA sequences of this sample code for an identical CDR3.

The V gene's germline CDR1 is MNHEY and CDR2 SMNVEV (reference sequence). Trimming removed 3 bases from V and 0 bases from J, with 3 bases in between. The CDR3 runs to 13 residues. The chain links TRBV27 to TRBJ1-5, with unresolved D. The origin of this receptor is a woman between 18 and 29 years old in good health and CMV-seronegative. The sequenced sample was PBMCs. For the CDR3, the DNA is TGTGCCAGCAGTTTTAATAGCAATCAGCCCCAGCATTTT. This codes for CASSFNSNQPQHF.